Listed here are 14 T cell receptor beta chains from one sample, sequenced in a study of cytomegalovirus exposure and HLA in healthy donors. It was with 60 Vbeta and 13 Jbeta primers that the PCR ran. The data were produced by immunoSEQ multiplex PCR, yet TCRdb's version contains in-frame clones alone and is incomplete. The sample contains tens of thousands of clones, more than 75% of which appear only once. The sequenced sample was PBMCs. Receptors originate from a woman between 40 and 50 years old in good health and CMV-seronegative.

The chain recombines TRBV7-9 with TRBJ2-6; 7 positions match TRBD1. Germline loops: CDR1 SEHNR, CDR2 FQNEAQ (reference sequence). CDR3 size: 17 residues. V dropped 4 bases and J dropped 0; count of bases not matched to a gene: 6. The CDR3: CASSSRTGNSGANVLTF. The CDR3 bases are TGTGCCAGCAGCTCGCGGACAGGTAACTCTGGGGCCAACGTCCTGACTTTC.

The CDR3 region is CASSTGTSGGVGELFF. CDR3 nucleotides: TGTGCCAGCAGCACCGGGACTAGCGGAGGGGTCGGGGAGCTGTTTTTT. The J gene is TRBJ2-2, the V gene TRBV9; 11 bases agree with TRBD2. Germline V lookup: CDR1 SGDLS, CDR2 YYNGEE. The CDR3 is made up of 16 amino acids. The junction had 9 bases not matched to a gene; V was cut back by 4 bases and J by 7 bases.

J is TRBJ2-1 and V is TRBV4-1; the D gene is possibly TRBD2 (6 bases). This CDR3 comprises 15 residues. Trimming removed 4 bases at V and 7 bases at J, with 17 bases between. The V gene's germline CDR1 is MGHRA and CDR2 YSYEKL. The CDR3 loop reads CASSPPLVGGNEQFF. The CDR3 nucleotides are TGCGCCAGCAGCCCCCCCTTAGTGGGGGGAAATGAGCAGTTCTTC.

This clone was seen a handful of times. This same CDR3 is encoded by further DNA sequences in the sample. The V call is TRBV5-5, the J call TRBJ1-5; D is perhaps TRBD1 (5 bases). Per germline, CDR1 SGHKS and CDR2 YYEKEE (reference sequence). CDR3 length: 16 residues. V was cut by 4 bases and J by 0 bases, with 14 bases left in between. The CDR3 DNA sequence: TGTGCCAGCAGCCCCCTCGGGGGAGATAGCAATCAGCCCCAGCATTTT. Its translation: CASSPLGGDSNQPQHF.

The rearrangement uses TRBV9 and TRBJ2-3; D remains unclear. The CDR3 consists of 12 residues. Germline V gene sequence: CDR1 SGDLS, CDR2 YYNGEE. V was trimmed by 2 bases and J by 3 bases, leaving 4 bases between them. CDR3 bases: TGTGCCAGCAGCGTCGGTACAGATACGCAGTATTTT. Encoded protein: CASSVGTDTQYF.

This clone has more than one count but fewer than ten. The V call is TRBV11-3, the J call TRBJ2-7; 9 positions agree with TRBD1. CDR1 and CDR2 from the germline V gene are SGHNT and YENEEA. This CDR3 has 15 amino acids. The V gene end was trimmed by 3 bases and the J gene end by 4 bases; junction bases not matched to a gene: 7. The CDR3 DNA is TGTGCCAGCAGCTTGAACCCGGGACAGGGTTACGAGCAGTACTTC. As protein: CASSLNPGQGYEQYF.

This clone was counted once. This rearrangement joins TRBV5-5 to TRBJ2-5; D is unresolved. Trimming removed 0 bases at V and 9 bases at J, with 15 bases between. This CDR3 is 14 amino acids long. Germline CDR1 SGHKS, CDR2 YYEKEE (reference sequence). The CDR3 is CASSLDLERGSQYF. CDR3 nucleotide sequence: TGTGCCAGCAGCTTGGACCTGGAACGAGGTTCCCAGTACTTC.

This clone was seen only a few times. CDR3 nucleotides: TGTGCCAGCAGTGAATTGACCTTAACGACAGGGGGCGGTCAGCCCCAGCATTTT. This gives the protein CASSELTLTTGGGQPQHF. The chain is built from TRBV6-1 and TRBJ1-5; 10 bases map to TRBD1. V dropped 2 bases and J dropped 6; count of bases not matched to a gene: 13. Per the germline V gene, CDR1 is MNHNS and CDR2 is SASEGT. The CDR3 loop spans 18 amino acids.

The chain joins TRBV7-3 to TRBJ1-6, with TRBD1 matching 9 bases. CDR3 length equals 13 residues. Trimming at V came to 2 bases and at J to 15 bases, leaving 5 bases not matched to a gene. Germline CDR1 reads SGHTA; CDR2 reads FQGTGA. The CDR3 spells CASSLRGDRDLHF. The DNA of the CDR3 is TGTGCCAGCAGCTTACGAGGGGACAGGGACCTCCACTTT.

The chain combines TRBV30 with TRBJ1-2, with D tentatively TRBD1 (6 bases). CDR3 length: 13 residues. The V end was cut by 7 bases, the J end by 1 base, with 13 bases between. CDR1 is GTSNPN, CDR2 SVGIG, per germline (reference sequence). CDR3 nucleotide sequence: TGTGCCTTCCGACAGGCCCTTAACTATGGCTACACCTTC. Its translation is CAFRQALNYGYTF.

Here the CDR3 reads CASSLGGSHNEKLFF. The DNA of the CDR3 is TGTGCCAGCAGTTTAGGGGGGAGCCATAATGAAAAACTGTTTTTT. The chain is built from TRBV28 and TRBJ1-4; tentatively, D is TRBD1 (5 bases). The V gene's germline CDR1 is MDHEN and CDR2 SYDVKM. The CDR3 has 15 residues. V lost 2 bases and J 4 bases, leaving 11 bases between the germline ends.

The chain links TRBV4-1 to TRBJ2-3; D remains unclear. CDR1 and CDR2 from the germline V gene are MGHRA and YSYEKL. The germline V and J ends were trimmed by 3 bases and 2 bases, with 6 bases remaining between them. This CDR3 contains 13 residues. CDR3 sequence: CASSHLVTDTQYF. DNA of the CDR3: TGCGCCAGCAGCCACTTAGTCACAGATACGCAGTATTTT.

The J gene is TRBJ2-5, the V gene TRBV6-6; TRBD2 matches at 7 bases. The CDR3 extends over 15 amino acids. The V and J ends lost 0 bases and 1 base, in that order; junction bases with no gene match: 2. Germline-derived CDR1 and CDR2 are MNHNY and SVGAGI (reference sequence). CDR3 in amino acids: CASSYSGGGQETQYF. CDR3 bases: TGTGCCAGCAGTTACTCGGGGGGGGGCCAAGAGACCCAGTACTTC.

V and J are TRBV4-3 and TRBJ1-5, with D possibly matching TRBD1 (6 bases). Per the germline V gene, CDR1 is LGHNA and CDR2 is YSLEER. V was shortened by 1 base and J by 6 bases, with 13 bases between the two germline ends. CDR3 size: 15 residues. This CDR3 is CASSQVAGVGQPQHF. CDR3 bases: TGCGCCAGCAGCCAAGTGGCAGGGGTGGGTCAGCCCCAGCATTTT.